The following is a T cell receptor (beta chain) sequence with its context. The CDR3 is made up of 14 amino acids. V gave up 5 bases and J gave up 1 base, with 11 bases separating them. The germline CDR1 and CDR2 sequences are SNHLY and FYNNEI. This sample was included in a study of blood T cell repertoires in COVID-19. Data came from immunoSEQ multiplex PCR; TCRdb stores just in-frame clones and leaves some out. There are around 46,000 clones in the sample; around nine tenths occur only once, and 15% to 20% lies in the top ten. Sequencing input: peripheral blood. The receptor was isolated from a man aged 60 to 69 with active or convalescent COVID-19. The gene calls are TRBV2 and TRBJ1-1; maybe TRBD1 (5 bases). CDR3 amino acids: CASSKGQPNTEAFF. The CDR3 coding sequence is TGTGCCAGCAGTAAGGGGCAGCCGAACACTGAAGCTTTCTTT.